This T cell receptor (beta chain) originates from a study of CD4 T cells in relation to SARS-CoV-2 and coronaviruses. Across the whole study: PBMCs were cultured with antigen for roughly 10 days before TCR beta sequencing. General study findings and limits: Crossreactivity was assessed only for spike protein, not other viral proteins.

This CDR3 spans 13 amino acids. Germline V gene lookup returns CDR1 MNHEY and CDR2 SVGAGI. V lost 6 bases and J lost 5, with 11 bases in between. Details on this clone: Its antigen is not identified.

Libraries were prepared by immunoSEQ multiplex PCR; TCRdb keeps only in-frame clonotypes and omits some of them. The table records over 20,000 clones, around 75% of them present only once. CD4+ T cells from unexposed donors were obtained before the COVID-19 pandemic (2011-2018). CD4+ T cells were isolated from the cells after 10 days of culture. Cultures held under 2.5 million PBMCs per well with approximately 10 IU/ml IL-2. What was sequenced was CD4+ T cells from PBMCs, cultured in vitro. The chain links TRBV6-5 to TRBJ1-5, with no clear D. The sequence derives from a human donor in good health. Here the CDR3 DNA reads TGTGCCAGCAGCTCAAGGTGGGATCAGCCCCAGCATTTT. It yields the protein CASSSRWDQPQHF.